The 17 T cell receptor beta chains presented below share a single source sample, sequenced in a study of blood T cell repertoires in COVID-19. The table came from immunoSEQ multiplex PCR; TCRdb's copy has only in-frame clones and leaves some out. This table has approximately 210,000 clones, about four fifths appearing once. Material for sequencing was peripheral blood. These receptors were collected from a woman in her forties or fifties with active or convalescent COVID-19.

The V gene is TRBV28, the J gene TRBJ1-2, with a possible D match to TRBD1 (5 bases). The V and J ends lost 1 base and 6 bases respectively, with 18 bases between them. CDR3 length: 16 residues. Germline V gene sequence: CDR1 MDHEN, CDR2 SYDVKM. For the CDR3, the DNA is TGTGCCAGCAGTTTATCTTCAGGGACTAGCACTAATGGCTACACCTTC. This sequence encodes CASSLSSGTSTNGYTF.

This chain links TRBV5-1 with TRBJ2-7, with 8 bases fitting TRBD1. Germline trimming cut 4 bases from V and 2 bases from J; bases unmatched to any gene: 8. The CDR3 has 15 residues. Germline V gene lookup returns CDR1 SGHRS and CDR2 YFSETQ. As DNA, the CDR3 is TGCGCCAGCAGCCTTAGACAGGGGATACCCTACGAGCAGTACGTC. This translates into CASSLRQGIPYEQYV.

The rearrangement links TRBV30 to TRBJ2-2, with D possibly TRBD1 on 6 matching bases. Germline assignment: CDR1 GTSNPN and CDR2 SVGIG (reference sequence). Trimming took off 1 base at V and 8 bases at J, with 8 bases between the two ends. The length of the CDR3 is 12 residues. For the CDR3, the DNA is TGTGCCTGGAGTGAGAGGGGGGGGGAGCTGTTTTTT. Its translation: CAWSERGGELFF.

The chain couples TRBV3-1 (or the pseudogene TRBV3-2) to TRBJ2-5, with D unresolved. The V end lost 2 bases, the J end lost 5 bases, and 24 bases lay between the germline ends. Germline CDR1 reads LGHDT; CDR2 reads YNNKEL (reference sequence). The CDR3 contains 18 residues. CDR3 amino acids: CASSQRSGSFRSGETQYF. The CDR3 DNA follows: TGTGCCAGCAGCCAACGGAGTGGTTCATTCCGGTCTGGGGAGACCCAGTACTTC.

This chain joins TRBV2 and TRBJ1-5; 7 bases are a match to TRBD1. The CDR3 is made up of 13 amino acids. The V and J ends lost 6 bases and 4 bases, in that order; junction bases with no gene match: 3. Germline V lookup: CDR1 SNHLY, CDR2 FYNNEI. The CDR3 reads CASRRDRNQPQHF. CDR3 in DNA: TGTGCCAGCAGACGGGACAGAAATCAGCCCCAGCATTTT.

The chain is built from TRBV7-3 and TRBJ2-1; tentatively, D is TRBD1 (5 bases). This CDR3 has 14 amino acids. The V end was cut by 5 bases, the J end by 8 bases, with 16 bases between. The germline V gene has CDR1 SGHTA and CDR2 FQGTGA. The CDR3 loop reads CASSQGSHRDEQFF. The CDR3 DNA reads TGTGCCAGCAGCCAGGGAAGCCACCGGGATGAGCAGTTCTTC.

This clone was counted a few times. This chain uses TRBV9 with TRBJ1-1; a possible D gene is TRBD1 (6 bases). V lost 3 bases to trimming and J lost 4 bases, with 13 bases between them. CDR1 SGDLS and CDR2 YYNGEE come from the germline V gene. The CDR3 is made up of 14 amino acids. CDR3 region: CASSGPDRSTEAFF. As DNA, the CDR3 is TGTGCCAGCAGCGGACCGGACAGATCCACTGAAGCTTTCTTT.

V gene TRBV4-1 combines with J gene TRBJ1-1, with 10 bases matching TRBD1. CDR3 length equals 15 residues. CDR1 is MGHRA and CDR2 is YSYEKL in the germline V gene. J was trimmed by 4 bases and V by 4 bases; bases with no gene match: 6. The CDR3 sequence: CASSPTTGGGTEAFF. The CDR3 DNA sequence: TGCGCCAGCAGCCCCACGACAGGGGGCGGCACTGAAGCTTTCTTT.

The rearrangement joins TRBV10-3 to TRBJ1-2, with a tentative D call TRBD1 (5 bases). The CDR3 is 16 amino acids. CDR1 is ENHRY, CDR2 SYGVKD, per germline. V lost 1 base and J lost 6, with 18 bases in between. This CDR3 reads CAISEWADKRGHGYTF. Here the CDR3 DNA reads TGTGCCATCAGTGAGTGGGCGGACAAAAGGGGTCATGGCTACACCTTC.

The chain carries TRBV28 and TRBJ1-1; D is possibly TRBD1 (5 bases). The germline V gene has CDR1 MDHEN and CDR2 SYDVKM. The CDR3 totals 12 residues. V was clipped by 7 bases and J by 4 bases, with 10 bases between them. Written as DNA, the CDR3 is TGTGCCAGCATCGGAGGGACCACTGAAGCTTTCTTT. This translates into CASIGGTTEAFF.

The V gene is TRBV29-1, the J gene TRBJ2-6; D is perhaps TRBD1 (7 bases). Trimming took off 4 bases at V and 1 base at J, with 14 bases between the two ends. Looked up from germline, CDR1 is SQVTM and CDR2 is ANQGSEA. This CDR3 spans 16 amino acids. The DNA for the CDR3 is TGCAGCGTTGTTCAGGGGGAGGAATCTGGGGCCAACGTCCTGACTTTC. Protein: CSVVQGEESGANVLTF.

The table lists this clone with a count of one. The chain recombines TRBV29-1 with TRBJ2-4, with 7 bases lining up with TRBD1. Germline V gene lookup returns CDR1 SQVTM and CDR2 ANQGSEA. V lost 6 bases and J lost 3; bases outside the gene matches: 5. The CDR3 sequence is 13 residues long. CDR3 bases: TGCAGCGTGCAGGGGGTCGACAAAAACATTCAGTACTTC. Encoded protein: CSVQGVDKNIQYF.

The genes are TRBV10-2 and TRBJ2-7; D is undetermined. V lost 4 bases and J 7 bases, leaving 8 bases between the germline ends. Germline-derived CDR1 and CDR2 are WSHSY and SAAADI. The CDR3 totals 11 residues. This CDR3 reads CASSGAREQYF. The CDR3 DNA is TGCGCCAGCAGTGGGGCCCGGGAGCAGTACTTC.

CDR3 coding DNA: TGTGCCAGCTCACGACTGCTAACCGCCCATGAGCAGTTCTTC. As protein: CASSRLLTAHEQFF. The chain has TRBV18 and TRBJ2-1; D remains ambiguous. The CDR3 totals 14 residues. Trimming shortened V by 4 bases and J by 8 bases, and 15 bases separated the two germline ends. Per the germline V gene, CDR1 is KGHSH and CDR2 is LQKENI.

This clone was seen a few times. The rearrangement links TRBV10-3 to TRBJ2-1; 7 nucleotides line up with TRBD2. CDR3 length: 17 amino acids. The V gene end was trimmed by 0 bases and the J gene end by 2 bases; junction bases not matched to a gene: 7. Germline CDR1 and CDR2: ENHRY and SYGVKD. DNA for the CDR3: TGTGCCATCAGTGAGTCATCGGGGGGAGTAACCTACAATGAGCAGTTCTTC. Its translation: CAISESSGGVTYNEQFF.

In nucleotides, the CDR3 is TGTGCCAGCAGGGGCGGACAGGCAAGCTCCTACGAGCAGTACTTC. As protein: CASRGGQASSYEQYF. This chain joins TRBV6-6 and TRBJ2-7, with 7 nucleotides matching TRBD1. Germline CDR1 is MNHNY and CDR2 is SVGAGI (reference sequence). The trim removed 6 bases at V and 0 bases at J, leaving 8 bases unmatched. This CDR3 region has 15 residues.

This chain joins TRBV5-1 and TRBJ1-2; 7 nucleotides match TRBD1. The length of the CDR3 is 13 residues. CDR1 is SGHRS, CDR2 YFSETQ, per germline. With 9 bases clipped from V and 2 bases from J, the junction kept 7 bases outside the gene matches. CDR3 amino acids: CAIRQGDNYGYTF. DNA of the CDR3: TGCGCCATACGACAGGGCGACAACTATGGCTACACCTTC.